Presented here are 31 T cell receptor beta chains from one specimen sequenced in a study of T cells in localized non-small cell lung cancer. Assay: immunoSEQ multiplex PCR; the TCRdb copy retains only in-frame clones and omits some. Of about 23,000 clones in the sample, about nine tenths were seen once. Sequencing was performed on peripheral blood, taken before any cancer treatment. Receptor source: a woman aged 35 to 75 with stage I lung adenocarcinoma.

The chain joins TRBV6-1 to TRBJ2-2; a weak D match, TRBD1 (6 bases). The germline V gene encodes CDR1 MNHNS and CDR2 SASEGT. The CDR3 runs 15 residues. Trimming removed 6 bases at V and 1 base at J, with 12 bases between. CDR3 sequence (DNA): TGTGCCAGCAGCCAGGGGAGTGTGAACACCGGGGAGCTGTTTTTT. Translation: CASSQGSVNTGELFF.

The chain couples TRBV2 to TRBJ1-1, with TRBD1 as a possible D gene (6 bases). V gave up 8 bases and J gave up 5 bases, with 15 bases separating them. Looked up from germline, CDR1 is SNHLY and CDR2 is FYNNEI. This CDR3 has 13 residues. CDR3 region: CASLPGTTTEAFF. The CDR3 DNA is TGTGCCAGCCTTCCCGGGACAACGACTGAAGCTTTCTTT.

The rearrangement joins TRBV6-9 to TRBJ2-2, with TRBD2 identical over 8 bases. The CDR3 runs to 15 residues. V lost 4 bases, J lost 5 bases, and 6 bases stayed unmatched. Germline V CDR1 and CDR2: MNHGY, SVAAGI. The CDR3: CASSSGRGRTGELFF. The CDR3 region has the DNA TGTGCCAGCAGTTCCGGGAGGGGGAGAACCGGGGAGCTGTTTTTT.

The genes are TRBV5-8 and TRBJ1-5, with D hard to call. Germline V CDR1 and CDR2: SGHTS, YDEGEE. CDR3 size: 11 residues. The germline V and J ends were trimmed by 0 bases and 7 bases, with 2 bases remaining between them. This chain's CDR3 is CASSLEQPQHF. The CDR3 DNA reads TGTGCCAGCAGCTTGGAACAGCCCCAGCATTTT.

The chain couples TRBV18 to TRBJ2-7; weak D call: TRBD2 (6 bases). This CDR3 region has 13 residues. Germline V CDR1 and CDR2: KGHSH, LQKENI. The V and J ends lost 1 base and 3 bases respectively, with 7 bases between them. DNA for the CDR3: TGTGCCAGCTCACCACAGGGACTCTACGAGCAGTACTTC. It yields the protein CASSPQGLYEQYF.

CDR3 nucleotide sequence: TGCGCCAGCAGCTTAACGGACTCCTACAATGAGCAGTTCTTC. This sequence encodes CASSLTDSYNEQFF. This chain links TRBV5-1 with TRBJ2-1; no reliable D call. With 2 bases removed from V and 0 bases from J, the gap between germline ends came to 6 bases. Germline V CDR1 and CDR2: SGHRS, YFSETQ. The CDR3 is made up of 14 amino acids.

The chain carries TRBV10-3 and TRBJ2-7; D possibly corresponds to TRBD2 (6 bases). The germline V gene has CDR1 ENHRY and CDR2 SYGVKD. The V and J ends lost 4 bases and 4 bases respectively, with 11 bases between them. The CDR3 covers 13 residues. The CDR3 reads CAISGGRGYEQYF. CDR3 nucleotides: TGTGCCATCAGTGGGGGACGGGGGTACGAGCAGTACTTC.

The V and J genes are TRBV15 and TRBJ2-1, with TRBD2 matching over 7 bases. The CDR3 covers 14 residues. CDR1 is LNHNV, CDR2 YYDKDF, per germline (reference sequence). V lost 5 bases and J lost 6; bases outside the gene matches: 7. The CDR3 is CATSFTSARNEQFF. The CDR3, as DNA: TGTGCCACCAGCTTCACTAGCGCTCGCAATGAGCAGTTCTTC.

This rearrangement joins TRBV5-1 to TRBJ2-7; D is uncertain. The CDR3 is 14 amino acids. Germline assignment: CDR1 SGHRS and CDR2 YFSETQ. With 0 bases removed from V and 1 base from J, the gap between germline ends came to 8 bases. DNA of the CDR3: TGCGCCAGCAGCTTGGGACGTTCGTCCTACGAGCAGTACTTC. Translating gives CASSLGRSSYEQYF. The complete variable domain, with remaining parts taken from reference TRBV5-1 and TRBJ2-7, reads KAGVTQTPRYLIKTRGQQVTLSCSPISGHRSVSWYQQTPGQGLQFLFEYFSETQRNKGNFPGRFSGRQFSNSRSEMNVSTLELGDSALYLCASSLGRSSYEQYFGPGTRLTVT.

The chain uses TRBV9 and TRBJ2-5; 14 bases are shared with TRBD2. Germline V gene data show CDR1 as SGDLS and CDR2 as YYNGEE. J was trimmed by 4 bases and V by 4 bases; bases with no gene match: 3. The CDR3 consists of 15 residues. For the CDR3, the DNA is TGTGCCAGCAGCAACGGACTAGCGGGAGGAGAGACCCAGTACTTC. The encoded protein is CASSNGLAGGETQYF.

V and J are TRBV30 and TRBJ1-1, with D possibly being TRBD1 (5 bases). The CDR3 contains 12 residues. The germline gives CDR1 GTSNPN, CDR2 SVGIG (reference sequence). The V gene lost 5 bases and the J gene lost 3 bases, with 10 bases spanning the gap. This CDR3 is CAWCYRHTEAFF. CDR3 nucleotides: TGTGCCTGGTGCTACAGGCACACTGAAGCTTTCTTT.

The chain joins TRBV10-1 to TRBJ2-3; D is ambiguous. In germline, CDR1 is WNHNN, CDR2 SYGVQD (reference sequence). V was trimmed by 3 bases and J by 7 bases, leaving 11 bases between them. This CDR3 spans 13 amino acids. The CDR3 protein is CASSEGSSYTQYF. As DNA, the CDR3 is TGCGCCAGCAGTGAAGGTAGCTCGTATACGCAGTATTTT.

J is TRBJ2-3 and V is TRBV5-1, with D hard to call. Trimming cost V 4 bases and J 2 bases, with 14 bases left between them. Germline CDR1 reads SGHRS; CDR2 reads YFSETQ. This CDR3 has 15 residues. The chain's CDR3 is CASSLNGPYTDTQYF. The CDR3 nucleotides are TGCGCCAGCAGCCTGAACGGCCCCTACACAGATACGCAGTATTTT.

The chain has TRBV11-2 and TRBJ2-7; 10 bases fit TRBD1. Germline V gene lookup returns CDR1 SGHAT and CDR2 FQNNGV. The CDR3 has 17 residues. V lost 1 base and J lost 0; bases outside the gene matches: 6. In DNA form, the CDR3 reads TGTGCCAGCAGCTTAGGGACAGGGGGGCAATTCTCCTACGAGCAGTACTTC. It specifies CASSLGTGGQFSYEQYF.

This chain's CDR3 is CASSANRETGYTF. In DNA form, the CDR3 reads TGTGCCAGTAGCGCTAACAGGGAGACTGGCTACACCTTC. The chain is built from TRBV19 and TRBJ1-2, with a possible D match to TRBD1 (6 bases). Deletions cut 6 bases from V and 7 bases from J, with 15 bases between. Germline values: CDR1 LNHDA, CDR2 SQIVND (reference sequence). This CDR3 contains 13 residues.

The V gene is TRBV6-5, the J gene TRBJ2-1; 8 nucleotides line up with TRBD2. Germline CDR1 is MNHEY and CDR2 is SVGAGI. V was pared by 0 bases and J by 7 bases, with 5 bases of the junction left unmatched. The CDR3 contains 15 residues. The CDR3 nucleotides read TGTGCCAGCAGTTACTCTCTCACTAGCGGAAATGAGCAGTTCTTC. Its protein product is CASSYSLTSGNEQFF.

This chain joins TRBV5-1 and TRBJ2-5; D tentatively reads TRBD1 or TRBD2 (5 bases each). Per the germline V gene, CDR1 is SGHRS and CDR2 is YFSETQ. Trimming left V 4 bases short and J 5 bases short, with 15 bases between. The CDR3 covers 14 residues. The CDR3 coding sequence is TGCGCCAGCAGCAGGGGACGAGCGGACGAGACCCAGTACTTC. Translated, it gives CASSRGRADETQYF.

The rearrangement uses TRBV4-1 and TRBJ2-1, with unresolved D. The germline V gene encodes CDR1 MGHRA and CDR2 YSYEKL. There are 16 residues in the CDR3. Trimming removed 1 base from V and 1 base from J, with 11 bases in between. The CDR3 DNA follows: TGCGCCAGCAGCCAAGTCGACCTAATTTCCTACAATGAGCAGTTCTTC. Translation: CASSQVDLISYNEQFF.

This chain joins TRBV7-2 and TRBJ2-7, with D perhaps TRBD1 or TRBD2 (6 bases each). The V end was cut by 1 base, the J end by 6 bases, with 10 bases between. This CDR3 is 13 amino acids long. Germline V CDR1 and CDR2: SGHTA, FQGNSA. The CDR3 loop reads CASSLDGGFEQYF. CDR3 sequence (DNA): TGTGCCAGCAGCTTAGACGGGGGCTTCGAGCAGTACTTC.

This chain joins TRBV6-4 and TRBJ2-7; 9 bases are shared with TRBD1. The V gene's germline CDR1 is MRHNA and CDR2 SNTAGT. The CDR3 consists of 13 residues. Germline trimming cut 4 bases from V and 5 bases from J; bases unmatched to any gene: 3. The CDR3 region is CASSVTGGDEQYF. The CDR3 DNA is TGTGCCAGCAGTGTGACAGGGGGGGACGAGCAGTACTTC.

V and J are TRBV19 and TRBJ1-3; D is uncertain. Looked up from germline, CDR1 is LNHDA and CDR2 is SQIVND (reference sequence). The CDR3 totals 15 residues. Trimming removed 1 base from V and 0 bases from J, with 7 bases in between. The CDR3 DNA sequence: TGTGCCAGTAGTATAGCCTCATTCTCTGGAAACACCATATATTTT. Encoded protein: CASSIASFSGNTIYF.

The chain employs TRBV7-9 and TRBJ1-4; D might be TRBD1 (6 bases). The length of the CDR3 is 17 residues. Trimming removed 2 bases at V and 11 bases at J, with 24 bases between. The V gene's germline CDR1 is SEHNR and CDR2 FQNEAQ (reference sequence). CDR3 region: CASSLSVGGARSDKLFF. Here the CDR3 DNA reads TGTGCCAGCAGCTTATCCGTGGGGGGCGCGCGTTCGGATAAACTGTTTTTT. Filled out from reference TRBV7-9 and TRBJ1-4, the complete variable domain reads DTGVSQNPRHKITKRGQNVTFRCDPISEHNRLYWYRQTLGQGPEFLTYFQNEAQLEKSRLLSDRFSAERPKGSFSTLEIQRTEQGDSAMYLCASSLSVGGARSDKLFFGSGTQLSVL.

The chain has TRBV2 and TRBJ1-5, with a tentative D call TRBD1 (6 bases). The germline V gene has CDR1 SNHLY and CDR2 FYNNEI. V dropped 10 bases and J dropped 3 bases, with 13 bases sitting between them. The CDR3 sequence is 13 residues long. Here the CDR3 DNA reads TGTGCCATCCAAAGGGGGACCAATCAGCCCCAGCATTTT. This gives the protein CAIQRGTNQPQHF.

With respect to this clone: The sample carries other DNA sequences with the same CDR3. Here the CDR3 reads CASSLGGDQETQYF. The CDR3, as DNA: TGTGCCAGCAGCTTAGGCGGGGACCAAGAGACCCAGTACTTC. The gene calls are TRBV11-3 and TRBJ2-5; perhaps TRBD2 as D (6 bases). The germline gives CDR1 SGHNT, CDR2 YENEEA. The length of the CDR3 is 14 residues. The germline V and J ends were trimmed by 1 base and 0 bases, with 6 bases remaining between them.

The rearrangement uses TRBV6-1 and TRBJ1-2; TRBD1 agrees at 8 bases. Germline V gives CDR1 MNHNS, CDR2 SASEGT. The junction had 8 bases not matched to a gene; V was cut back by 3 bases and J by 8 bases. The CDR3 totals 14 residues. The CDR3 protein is CASSETGEGTGYTF. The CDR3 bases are TGTGCCAGCAGTGAGACAGGGGAGGGGACGGGCTACACCTTC.

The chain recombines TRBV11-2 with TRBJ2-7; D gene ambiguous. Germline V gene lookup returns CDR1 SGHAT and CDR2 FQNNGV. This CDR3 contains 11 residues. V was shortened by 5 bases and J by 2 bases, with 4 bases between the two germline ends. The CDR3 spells CASSVTYEQYF. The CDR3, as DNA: TGTGCCAGCAGCGTAACCTACGAGCAGTACTTC.

CDR3: CASSLESPLRLQNNEQFF. CDR3 in DNA: TGTGCCAGCAGCTTAGAGTCCCCCCTCAGGTTGCAGAACAATGAGCAGTTCTTC. The chain is built from TRBV7-6 and TRBJ2-1; D call uncertain. The germline V gene encodes CDR1 SGHVS and CDR2 FNYEAQ. V was pared by 1 base and J by 5 bases, with 21 bases between. This CDR3 comprises 18 residues.

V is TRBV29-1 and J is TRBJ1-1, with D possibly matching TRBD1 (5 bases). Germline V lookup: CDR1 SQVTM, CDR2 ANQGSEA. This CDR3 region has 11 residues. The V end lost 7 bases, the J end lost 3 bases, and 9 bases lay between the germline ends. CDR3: CSADTYTEAFF. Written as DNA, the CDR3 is TGCAGCGCGGACACCTACACTGAAGCTTTCTTT.

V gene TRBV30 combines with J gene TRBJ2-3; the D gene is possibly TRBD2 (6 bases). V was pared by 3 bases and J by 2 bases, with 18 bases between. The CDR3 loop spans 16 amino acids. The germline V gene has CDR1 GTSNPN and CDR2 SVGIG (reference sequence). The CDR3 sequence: CAWREDYSSLTDTQYF. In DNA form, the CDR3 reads TGTGCCTGGAGGGAGGACTACTCGTCCCTCACAGATACGCAGTATTTT. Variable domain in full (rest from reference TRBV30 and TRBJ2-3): SQTIHQWPATLVQPVGSPLSLECTVEGTSNPNLYWYRQAAGRGLQLLFYSVGIGQISSEVPQNLSASRPQDRQFILSSKKLLLSDSGFYLCAWREDYSSLTDTQYFGPGTRLTVL.

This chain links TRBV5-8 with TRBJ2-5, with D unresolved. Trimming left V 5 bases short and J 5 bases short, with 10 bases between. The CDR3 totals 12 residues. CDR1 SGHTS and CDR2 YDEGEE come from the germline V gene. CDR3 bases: TGTGCCAGCAGTCTAGATGGGGAGACCCAGTACTTC. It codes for CASSLDGETQYF.

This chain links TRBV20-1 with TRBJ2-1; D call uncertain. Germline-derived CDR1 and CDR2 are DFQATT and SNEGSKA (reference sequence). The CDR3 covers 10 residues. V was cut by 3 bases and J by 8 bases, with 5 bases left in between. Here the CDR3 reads CSASVDEQFF. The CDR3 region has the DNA TGCAGTGCTAGCGTCGATGAGCAGTTCTTC.